These 19 T cell receptor beta chains came from one sample sequenced in a study of shared clonotypes between healthy human individuals. TCRdb keeps only in-frame clones here, not all; method: immunoSEQ multiplex PCR. The sample has 2 million to 2.5 million clones; 85% to 95% are singletons. Terminally differentiated effector memory CD45RA+ cells were excluded by CCR7 positive selection of CD45RO-negative cells. Source material: naive CD8+ T cells from PBMCs. All receptors come from a man younger than 35 in good health. Some clones in this sample may be carry-over from other donors' samples.

Written as DNA, the CDR3 is TGTGCCAGCAGCAAAGGGCCGTCTGAAGCTTTCTTT. It encodes CASSKGPSEAFF. V and J are TRBV5-6 and TRBJ1-1; no reliable D call. V gave up 4 bases and J gave up 6 bases, with 10 bases separating them. This CDR3 is 12 amino acids long. Germline loops: CDR1 SGHDT, CDR2 YYEEEE. The entire variable domain, with the rest obtained from reference TRBV5-6 and TRBJ1-1, is as follows: DAGVTQSPTHLIKTRGQQVTLRCSPKSGHDTVSWYQQALGQGPQFIFQYYEEEERQRGNFPDRFSGHQFPNYSSELNVNALLLGDSALYLCASSKGPSEAFFGQGTRLTVV.

V and J are TRBV29-1 and TRBJ1-2, with TRBD1 matching over 10 bases. Looked up from germline, CDR1 is SQVTM and CDR2 is ANQGSEA. After removal of 5 bases from V and 4 bases from J, the junction contained 1 base not matched to a gene. This CDR3 region has 12 residues. This CDR3 is CSVWDRGYGYTF. In nucleotides, the CDR3 is TGCAGCGTTTGGGACAGGGGCTATGGCTACACCTTC.

This rearrangement joins TRBV6-6 to TRBJ1-2; D ambiguous. The CDR3 has 16 amino acids. V lost 0 bases to trimming and J lost 1 base, with 12 bases between them. CDR1 MNHNY and CDR2 SVGAGI come from the germline V gene (reference sequence). The CDR3 DNA sequence: TGTGCCAGCAGTTACTCCCAAGAGGGTCTTAACTATGGCTACACCTTC. It yields the protein CASSYSQEGLNYGYTF.

The chain couples TRBV5-1 to TRBJ2-7, with a tentative D call TRBD2 (6 bases). The V gene lost 0 bases and the J gene lost 6 bases, with 13 bases spanning the gap. CDR1 is SGHRS and CDR2 is YFSETQ in the germline V gene. The CDR3 consists of 14 residues. CDR3 nucleotides: TGCGCCAGCAGCTTGGCCGGGCAGGGAGGCGAGCAGTACTTC. Translated, it gives CASSLAGQGGEQYF.

The V call is TRBV7-9, the J call TRBJ2-5; 7 nucleotides match TRBD1. Per the germline V gene, CDR1 is SEHNR and CDR2 is FQNEAQ (reference sequence). The CDR3 consists of 19 residues. The ends lost 5 bases at V and 0 bases at J; junction bases unmatched: 18. The CDR3 reads CASSLLRQWDSEYQETQYF. For the CDR3, the DNA is TGTGCCAGCAGCCTACTTAGACAATGGGACAGCGAGTACCAAGAGACCCAGTACTTC.

The rearrangement links TRBV10-3 to TRBJ2-1; 14 positions agree with TRBD2. The CDR3 has 19 amino acids. Losses at the gene ends were 2 bases for V and 6 bases for J; bases not matched to a gene: 12. Per germline, CDR1 ENHRY and CDR2 SYGVKD. In DNA form, the CDR3 reads TGTGCCATCAGTGAGGAACCCGGGACTAGCGGGAGCCACCCCAATGAGCAGTTCTTC. Translation: CAISEEPGTSGSHPNEQFF.

This clone was seen more than once but under ten times. The genes are TRBV5-1 and TRBJ2-2; D uncertain. Germline V gene sequence: CDR1 SGHRS, CDR2 YFSETQ. CDR3 size: 15 residues. Trimming stripped 3 bases from V and 4 bases from J, with 13 bases between. In DNA form, the CDR3 reads TGCGCCAGCAGCTGGGCGTATGGAGCCACCGGGGAGCTGTTTTTT. This translates into CASSWAYGATGELFF.

The V gene is TRBV27, the J gene TRBJ2-1, with no clear D. The CDR3 runs to 13 residues. The germline V gene encodes CDR1 MNHEY and CDR2 SMNVEV (reference sequence). V lost 4 bases and J 8 bases, leaving 12 bases between the germline ends. In nucleotides, the CDR3 is TGTGCCAGCAGTTCCCACATGAGCTATGAGCAGTTCTTC. Translated: CASSSHMSYEQFF.

This chain links TRBV10-3 with TRBJ1-2; 7 nucleotides align to TRBD1. Germline V gene data show CDR1 as ENHRY and CDR2 as SYGVKD. J was trimmed by 5 bases and V by 0 bases; bases with no gene match: 12. The CDR3 covers 17 residues. The CDR3 bases are TGTGCCATCAGTGAGTCGATATCCGGACAGGCAGGATATGGCTACACCTTC. Translating gives CAISESISGQAGYGYTF.

The chain combines TRBV28 with TRBJ1-5; 12 bases align to TRBD1. Looked up from germline, CDR1 is MDHEN and CDR2 is SYDVKM. The junction had 5 bases not matched to a gene; V was cut back by 5 bases and J by 3 bases. This CDR3 region has 16 residues. CDR3 sequence (DNA): TGTGCCAGCAGTCCCGGGACAGGGGGCTTCAATCAGCCCCAGCATTTT. Amino acids: CASSPGTGGFNQPQHF.

This chain uses TRBV6-5 with TRBJ2-3; D gene unclear. The CDR3 has 15 amino acids. Germline V lookup: CDR1 MNHEY, CDR2 SVGAGI. The germline V and J ends were trimmed by 2 bases and 6 bases, with 15 bases remaining between them. The CDR3 loop reads CASSYDGSSADTQYF. DNA of the CDR3: TGTGCCAGCAGTTACGACGGTTCCAGCGCGGATACGCAGTATTTT.

J is TRBJ2-1 and V is TRBV9, with D maybe TRBD1 (6 bases). Germline CDR1 is SGDLS and CDR2 is YYNGEE. The ends were cut back, 3 bases at V and 9 bases at J, with 16 bases in the middle. This CDR3 spans 14 amino acids. The CDR3 spells CASSGRQGIGEQFF. CDR3 nucleotide sequence: TGTGCCAGCAGCGGAAGGCAGGGGATAGGTGAGCAGTTCTTC.

The chain links TRBV7-9 to TRBJ2-5; 7 nucleotides align to TRBD1. CDR3 length equals 15 residues. J lost 1 base, V lost 5 bases, and 7 bases had no gene match. Looked up from germline, CDR1 is SEHNR and CDR2 is FQNEAQ (reference sequence). CDR3 residues: CASSILWDSQETQYF. In DNA form, the CDR3 reads TGTGCCAGCAGCATACTTTGGGACAGCCAAGAGACCCAGTACTTC.

This clone came up once. The chain recombines TRBV5-6 with TRBJ2-3; 7 bases match TRBD1. V shed 0 bases, J shed 2 bases, and the junction held 6 bases outside the gene matches. Germline CDR1 is SGHDT and CDR2 is YYEEEE. The CDR3 extends over 16 amino acids. Here the CDR3 reads CASSLEFTGVTDTQYF. For the CDR3, the DNA is TGTGCCAGCAGCTTGGAGTTCACAGGGGTCACAGATACGCAGTATTTT.

The V gene is TRBV27, the J gene TRBJ2-1; 9 nucleotides match TRBD1. Germline lookup yields CDR1 MNHEY and CDR2 SMNVEV (reference sequence). The CDR3 runs to 15 residues. The J segment lost 9 bases and the V segment lost 0 bases, leaving 6 bases of the junction unmatched. CDR3: CASSLSGTGLTEQFF. CDR3 bases: TGTGCCAGCAGTTTATCCGGGACAGGGTTGACTGAGCAGTTCTTC.

This sequence joins TRBV30 and TRBJ2-7, with TRBD1 matching over 7 bases. From germline, CDR1 is GTSNPN and CDR2 SVGIG (reference sequence). Trimming cost V 5 bases and J 0 bases; bases outside gene matches: 4. The CDR3 totals 13 residues. Here the CDR3 DNA reads TGTGCCTGGGACTCAGGGGGCTCCTACGAGCAGTACTTC. Its protein product is CAWDSGGSYEQYF.

The chain joins TRBV7-9 to TRBJ1-1, with TRBD1 matching over 7 bases. Germline CDR1 SEHNR, CDR2 FQNEAQ (reference sequence). There are 16 residues in the CDR3. V shed 2 bases and J 5 bases; nucleotides not matched to a gene: 11. CDR3 sequence reads: CASSLPRPGGETEAFF. In DNA form, the CDR3 reads TGTGCCAGCAGCTTACCCCGGCCAGGGGGAGAGACTGAAGCTTTCTTT. The full variable domain, completed using reference TRBV7-9 and TRBJ1-1, is DTGVSQNPRHKITKRGQNVTFRCDPISEHNRLYWYRQTLGQGPEFLTYFQNEAQLEKSRLLSDRFSAERPKGSFSTLEIQRTEQGDSAMYLCASSLPRPGGETEAFFGQGTRLTVV.

This clone was seen once. This rearrangement joins TRBV15 to TRBJ1-4, with 10 bases identical to TRBD1. V trimming: 7 bases; J trimming: 7 bases; junction bases outside the gene matches: 6. This CDR3 has 14 amino acids. Germline loops: CDR1 LNHNV, CDR2 YYDKDF (reference sequence). CDR3 DNA sequence: TGTGCCACCACCCTGACAGGGGGCAGTGAAAAACTGTTTTTT. It codes for CATTLTGGSEKLFF.

In the case of this clone: Additional DNA sequences in this sample encode the identical CDR3. V is TRBV19 and J is TRBJ1-1, with D unresolved. The V end was cut by 4 bases, the J end by 1 base, with 7 bases between. The CDR3 totals 13 residues. Germline V gene data show CDR1 as LNHDA and CDR2 as SQIVND (reference sequence). The CDR3 loop reads CASSTPGNTEAFF. CDR3 DNA: TGTGCCAGTAGTACCCCAGGGAACACTGAAGCTTTCTTT.